A single sample is the source of the 10 T cell receptor beta chains below, sequenced in a study of T cells in Graves' hyperthyroidism and ophthalmopathy. Amplification targeted TCR beta CDR3 regions from RNA transcripts. First-round RT-PCR with HTBI primers amplified the TCR CDR3 region. TCRdb re-called the multiplex PCR reads with MiXCR, one entry per CDR3 protein. The data contain a few hundred thousand distinct CDR3 sequences, about 45% of them singletons. Sequenced material: peripheral blood or thyroid tissue (not recorded which). Receptor source: a woman aged 18-29 years with Graves' hyperthyroidism.

Concerning this clonotype itself: A read error may be the cause here, since a much bigger clone is one base away. The CDR3 sequence is CSGIDRTPEAFF. CDR3 bases: TGCAGCGGGATTGACAGGACCCCTGAAGCTTTCTTT. V gene TRBV29-1 combines with J gene TRBJ1-1, with D tentatively TRBD1 (6 bases). V was clipped by 7 bases and J by 6 bases, with 15 bases between them. From germline, CDR1 is SQVTM and CDR2 ANQGSEA. CDR3 size: 12 residues.

Many counts were recorded for this clonotype. The V call is TRBV2, the J call TRBJ1-5; D call uncertain. The germline CDR1 and CDR2 sequences are SNHLY and FYNNEI. The CDR3 has 15 residues. Trimming cost V 1 base and J 5 bases, with 12 bases left between them. The CDR3 bases are TGTGCCAGCAGTGAAGTCCCTTCTCGGTATCAGCCCCAGCATTTT. Translated: CASSEVPSRYQPQHF. The entire variable domain, with the rest obtained from reference TRBV2 and TRBJ1-5, is as follows: EPEVTQTPSHQVTQMGQEVILRCVPISNHLYFYWYRQILGQKVEFLVSFYNNEISEKSEIFDDQFSVERPDGSNFTLKIRSTKLEDSAMYFCASSEVPSRYQPQHFGDGTRLSIL.

About this clonotype itself: Possible read error: a much larger clone is one base away. This chain connects TRBV10-3 to TRBJ2-5; 8 bases map to TRBD1. The germline V gene has CDR1 ENHRY and CDR2 SYGVKD. The length of the CDR3 is 14 residues. CDR3 in amino acids: CAISDRTGTDEQCF. The CDR3 DNA reads as TGTGCCATCAGTGATCGGACAGGGACGGACGAGCAGTGCTTC.

The V and J genes are TRBV24-1 and TRBJ2-7; 10 positions match TRBD2. The CDR3 consists of 16 residues. The germline V gene encodes CDR1 KGHDR and CDR2 SFDVKD. With V trimmed by 2 bases and J by 4 bases, 7 bases remained unmatched. CDR3 in amino acids: CATSDSQGTSEYEQYF. CDR3 DNA: TGTGCCACCAGTGATTCCCAGGGGACTAGCGAGTACGAGCAGTACTTC.

This clonotype was seen a handful of times. V is TRBV24-1 and J is TRBJ2-2, with 11 bases fitting TRBD2. CDR3 length: 20 residues. With 0 bases clipped from V and 1 base from J, the junction kept 9 bases outside the gene matches. Germline V gene data show CDR1 as KGHDR and CDR2 as SFDVKD. CDR3 sequence reads: CATSDLSPSGRHLNTGELFF. The CDR3 DNA is TGTGCCACCAGTGATTTGAGCCCTAGCGGGAGGCACCTGAACACCGGGGAGCTGTTTTTT.

The genes are TRBV25-1 and TRBJ2-7; D is tentatively TRBD1 or TRBD2 (5 bases each). This CDR3 is built from 15 residues. CDR1 and CDR2 from the germline V gene are MGHDK and SYGVNS. V lost 2 bases, J lost 4 bases, and 15 bases lay in between. CDR3 DNA sequence: TGTGCCAGCAGTGAAGGGGCTGGCGGGCATTACGAGCAGTACTTC. Protein sequence: CASSEGAGGHYEQYF.

This clonotype occurred a few times. The CDR3 here is CASSEALAGELFF. Here the CDR3 DNA reads TGTGCCAGCAGTGAAGCGTTGGCCGGGGAGCTGTTTTTT. The rearrangement links TRBV2 to TRBJ2-2, with no clear D. Looked up from germline, CDR1 is SNHLY and CDR2 is FYNNEI. This CDR3 has 13 amino acids. Between the trimmed V and J ends, which lost 0 bases and 6 bases, there was a span of 5 bases.

Concerning this clonotype: A much more abundant neighbour one base away suggests this may be a read error. The V gene is TRBV10-3, the J gene TRBJ1-5; D ambiguous. Germline V gene sequence: CDR1 ENHRY, CDR2 SYGVKD. The CDR3 covers 12 residues. The CDR3 DNA is TGTGCCATCAGTGACCCCAATCGGCCCCAGCATTTT. This sequence encodes CAISDPNRPQHF.

This clonotype was seen only once. The CDR3 loop reads CSASRLTGREQYF. The CDR3 DNA follows: TGCAGTGCTTCACGACTCACAGGGAGGGAGCAGTACTTC. V gene TRBV20-1 combines with J gene TRBJ2-7, with D perhaps TRBD1 or TRBD2 (6 bases each). Germline CDR1 and CDR2: DFQATT and SNEGSKA (reference sequence). Trimming removed 5 bases from V and 7 bases from J, with 18 bases in between. CDR3 length: 13 residues.

This clonotype was picked up a small number of times. The V and J genes are TRBV7-9 and TRBJ2-5, with 7 nucleotides matching TRBD2. The J segment lost 5 bases and the V segment lost 5 bases, leaving 11 bases of the junction unmatched. Germline-derived CDR1 and CDR2 are SEHNR and FQNEAQ (reference sequence). There are 15 residues in the CDR3. CDR3 sequence: CASSPPGGLGETQYF. In nucleotides, the CDR3 is TGTGCCAGCAGCCCACCGGGGGGATTGGGTGAGACCCAGTACTTC.